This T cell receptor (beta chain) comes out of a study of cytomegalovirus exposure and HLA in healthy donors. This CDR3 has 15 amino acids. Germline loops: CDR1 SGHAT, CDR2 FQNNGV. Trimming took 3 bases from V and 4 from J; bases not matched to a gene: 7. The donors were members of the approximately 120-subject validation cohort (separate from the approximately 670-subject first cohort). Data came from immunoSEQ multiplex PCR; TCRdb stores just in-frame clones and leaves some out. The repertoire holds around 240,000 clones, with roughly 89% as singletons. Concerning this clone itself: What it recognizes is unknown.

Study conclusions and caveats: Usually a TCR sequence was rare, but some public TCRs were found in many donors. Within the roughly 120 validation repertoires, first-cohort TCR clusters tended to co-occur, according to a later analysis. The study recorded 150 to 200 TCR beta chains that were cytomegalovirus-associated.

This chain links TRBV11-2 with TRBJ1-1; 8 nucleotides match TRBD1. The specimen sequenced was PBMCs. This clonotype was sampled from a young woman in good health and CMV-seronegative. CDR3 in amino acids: CASSFRTGWSTEAFF. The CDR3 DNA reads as TGTGCCAGCAGCTTTCGGACAGGGTGGAGCACTGAAGCTTTCTTT. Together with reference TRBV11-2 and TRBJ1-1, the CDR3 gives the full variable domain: EAGVAQSPRYKIIEKRQSVAFWCNPISGHATLYWYQQILGQGPKLLIQFQNNGVVDDSQLPKDRFSAERLKGVDSTLKIQPAKLEDSAVYLCASSFRTGWSTEAFFGQGTRLTVV.